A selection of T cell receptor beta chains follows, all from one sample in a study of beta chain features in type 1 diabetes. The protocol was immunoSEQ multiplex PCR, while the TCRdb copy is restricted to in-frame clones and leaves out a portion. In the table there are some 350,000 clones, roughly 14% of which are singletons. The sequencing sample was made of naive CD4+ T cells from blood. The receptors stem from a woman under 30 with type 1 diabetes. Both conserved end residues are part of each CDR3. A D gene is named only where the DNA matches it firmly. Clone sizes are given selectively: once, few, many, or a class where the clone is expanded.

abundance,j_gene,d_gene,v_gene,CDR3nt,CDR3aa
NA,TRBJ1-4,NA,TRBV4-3,TGCGCCAGCAGCCAAGATAAAGGCGGAGAACTGTTTTTT,CASSQDKGGELFF
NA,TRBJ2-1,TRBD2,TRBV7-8,TGTGCCAGCAGCCCGGGACTAGCTGGGCACAATGAGCAGTTCTTC,CASSPGLAGHNEQFF
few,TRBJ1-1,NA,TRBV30,TGTGCCTGGAGACAGGGCAGGTTGACTGAAGCTTTCTTT,CAWRQGRLTEAFF
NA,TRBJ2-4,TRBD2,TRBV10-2,TGCGCCAGCAGCCCAGGGCTAGCGGGAGGGAACATTCAGTACTTC,CASSPGLAGGNIQYF
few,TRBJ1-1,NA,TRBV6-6,TGTGCCAGCAGCTCACAGGAGAACACTGAAGCTTTCTTT,CASSSQENTEAFF
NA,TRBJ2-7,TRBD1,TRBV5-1,TGCGCCAGCAGCTCGACAGGGGAATCCTACGAGCAGTACTTC,CASSSTGESYEQYF
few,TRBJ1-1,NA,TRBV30,TGCGGAGGGGAAAGGACTGAAGCTTTCTTT,CGGERTEAFF
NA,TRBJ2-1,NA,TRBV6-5,TGTGCCAGCAGTAGAGGGACAATCCCCAATGAGCAGTTCTTC,CASSRGTIPNEQFF
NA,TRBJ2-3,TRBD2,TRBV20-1,TGCAGTGCCAGGGCGGGAGATGCGCAGTATTTT,CSARAGDAQYF
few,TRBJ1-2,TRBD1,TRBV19,TGTGCCAGTAGTCCCCAGGGGGCTAACTATGGCTACACCTTC,CASSPQGANYGYTF
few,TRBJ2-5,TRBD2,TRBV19,TGTGCCAGTAGTCCACGCCGGGGACTAGCGGAAGAGACCCAGTACTTC,CASSPRRGLAEETQYF
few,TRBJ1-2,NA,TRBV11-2,TGTGCCAGCAGCCAGGCAACAGGAGGGTATGGCTACACCTTC,CASSQATGGYGYTF
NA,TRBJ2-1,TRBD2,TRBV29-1,TGCAGCGCCCAGTGGGAGGCGGGGGACAATGAGCAGTTCTTC,CSAQWEAGDNEQFF
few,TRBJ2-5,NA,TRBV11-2,TGTGCCAGCAGCTTAGGGAGAGGCCAAGAGACCCAGTACTTC,CASSLGRGQETQYF
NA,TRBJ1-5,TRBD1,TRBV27,TGTGCCAGCAGCTCGGGACAGGGAAGGGGGAATAGCAATCAGCCCCAGCATTTT,CASSSGQGRGNSNQPQHF
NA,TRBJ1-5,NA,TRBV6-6,TGTGCCAGCAGTCGAGAAACAGGGATGGTCAATCAGCCCCAGCATTTT,CASSRETGMVNQPQHF
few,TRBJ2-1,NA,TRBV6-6,TGTGCCAGCAGTTACGAGCTAGTGGGTTATCTGTTCTTC,CASSYELVGYLFF
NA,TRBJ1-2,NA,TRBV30,TGTGCCTGGAGCCAGACAGGACTCCGGGGCTACACCTTC,CAWSQTGLRGYTF
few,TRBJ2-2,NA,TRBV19,TGTGCCAGTGCTACGGGTAGCGCGAACACCGGGGAGCTGTTTTTT,CASATGSANTGELFF
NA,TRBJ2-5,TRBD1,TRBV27,TGTGCCAGCAGTAGGGGGCGGATTCATGAGGGAGAGACCCAGTACTTC,CASSRGRIHEGETQYF
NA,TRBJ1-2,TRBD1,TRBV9,TGTGCCAGCACCGCTACGGGACAGTCCCCTTATGGCTACACCTTC,CASTATGQSPYGYTF
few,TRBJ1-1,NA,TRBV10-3,TGTGCCATCAGCCAATCCTCGGGACTCACGAACACTGAAGCTTTCTTT,CAISQSSGLTNTEAFF
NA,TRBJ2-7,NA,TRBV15,TGTGCCACCAGGGGCATTTCCTACGAGCAGTACTTC,CATRGISYEQYF
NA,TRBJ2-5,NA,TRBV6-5,TGTGCCAGCAGCCTACGAGAGACCCAGTACTTC,CASSLRETQYF
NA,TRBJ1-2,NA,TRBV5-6,TGTGCCAGCAGCTTATTAGGGGCTCAGGGGCACTATGGCTACACCTTC,CASSLLGAQGHYGYTF
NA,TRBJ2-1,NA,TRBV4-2,TGTGCCAGCAGCCTCTGGCAGGGTTCGTACAATGAGCAGTTCTTC,CASSLWQGSYNEQFF
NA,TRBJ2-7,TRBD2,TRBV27,TGTGCCAGCAGTTTATCGAGCGGGATTACTTACGAGCAGTACTTC,CASSLSSGITYEQYF
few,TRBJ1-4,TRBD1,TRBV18,TGTGCCAGCTCATTGAGGCCGGGACAGGGTGACGAAAAACTGTTTTTT,CASSLRPGQGDEKLFF
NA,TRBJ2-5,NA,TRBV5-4,TGTGCCAGCAGCTTGGTATCCGGGACATCCGAAGAGACCCAGTACTTC,CASSLVSGTSEETQYF
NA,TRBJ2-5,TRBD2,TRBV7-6,TGTGCCAGCAGGAACGTAGCGGGAGGGCTTCGGGAGACCCAGTACTTC,CASRNVAGGLRETQYF
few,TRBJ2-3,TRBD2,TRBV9,TGTGCCAGCAGCCCTAGCGGCGAAGATACGCAGTATTTT,CASSPSGEDTQYF
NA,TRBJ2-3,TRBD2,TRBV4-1,TGCGCCAGCAGGTCTGCGGGGGAGGGCCTCAGAGATACGCAGTATTTT,CASRSAGEGLRDTQYF
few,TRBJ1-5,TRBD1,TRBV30,TGTGCCTGGAGTGGGACAGGAGGAAAGCCCCAGCATTTT,CAWSGTGGKPQHF
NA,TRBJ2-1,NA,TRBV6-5,TGTGCCAGCAGTTACCGGACTATTGAGCAGTTCTTC,CASSYRTIEQFF
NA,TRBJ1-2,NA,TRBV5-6,TGTGCCAGCAGCCTGACGTGGCAGCGTCTGTACCATGGCTACACCTTC,CASSLTWQRLYHGYTF
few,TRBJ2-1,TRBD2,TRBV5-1,TGCGCCAGCAGTTCGGGGCTAGCGGGAGGGAATGAGCAGTTCTTC,CASSSGLAGGNEQFF
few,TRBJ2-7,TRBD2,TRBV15,TGTGCCACCAGCCGGGACTATGTCTCCTACGAGCAGTACTTC,CATSRDYVSYEQYF
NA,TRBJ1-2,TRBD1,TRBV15,TGTGCCACCAGCAGAGCGGGACAGGGGTTTGGCTACACCTTC,CATSRAGQGFGYTF
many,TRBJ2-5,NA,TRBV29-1,TGCAGCGTTGAACCCAAAGAGACCCAGTACTTC,CSVEPKETQYF
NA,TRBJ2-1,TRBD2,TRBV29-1,TGCAGCGTTGCCCTAAGAGCGGGAGGGTACAATGAGCAGTTCTTC,CSVALRAGGYNEQFF
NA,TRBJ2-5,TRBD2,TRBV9,TGTGCCAGCAGCGCGACTAGCGGGAGGGCCAGAGAGACCCAGTACTTC,CASSATSGRARETQYF
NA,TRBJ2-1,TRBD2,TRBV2,TGTGCCAGCAGTGGACTAGCAGATAAGTACAATGAGCAGTTCTTC,CASSGLADKYNEQFF
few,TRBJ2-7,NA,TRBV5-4,TGTGCCAGCAGCGCACAGACAAATCAGTACGAGCAGTACTTC,CASSAQTNQYEQYF
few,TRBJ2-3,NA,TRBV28,TGTGCCAGCAGTTCCAACTCCCACACAGATACGCAGTATTTT,CASSSNSHTDTQYF
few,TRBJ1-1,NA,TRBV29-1,TGCAGCGTTGATGCCGCGCCGGGAGAAAGGAAGAACACTGAAGCTTTCTTT,CSVDAAPGERKNTEAFF
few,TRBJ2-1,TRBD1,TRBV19,TGTGCCAGTAGTCCGTGGACAGGGAGCTCCTACAATGAGCAGTTCTTC,CASSPWTGSSYNEQFF
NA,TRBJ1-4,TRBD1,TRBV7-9,TGTGCCAGCAGCAAAGGGACAGGCCGTTCAACTAATGAAAAACTGTTTTTT,CASSKGTGRSTNEKLFF
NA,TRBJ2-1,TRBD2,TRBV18,TGTGCCAGCTCACCTTCACGGACTAGCGGGCCAAATGAGCAGTTCTTC,CASSPSRTSGPNEQFF
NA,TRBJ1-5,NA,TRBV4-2,TGTGCCAGCAGCCAAGATCCCCCCCCTGCAGGAGGAAGAAAACAGCCCCAGCATTTT,CASSQDPPPAGGRKQPQHF
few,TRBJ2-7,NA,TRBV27,TGTGCCAGCAGTTCGAGTATAGCGGCCTCCTACGAGCAGTACTTC,CASSSSIAASYEQYF
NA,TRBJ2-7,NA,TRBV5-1,TGCGCCAGCAGCTCCCCGGGACAACCGGGTTCCGAGTACTTC,CASSSPGQPGSEYF
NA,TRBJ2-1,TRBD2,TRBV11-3,TGTGCCAGCAGCTTAGCCCTAGCGGGTGGCGAGCAGTTCTTC,CASSLALAGGEQFF
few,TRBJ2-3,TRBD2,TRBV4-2,TGTGCCAGCAGCCAAGCAGGACTAGCGGGAGTTGGAGATACGCAGTATTTT,CASSQAGLAGVGDTQYF
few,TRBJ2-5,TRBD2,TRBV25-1,TGTGCCAGCAGTGAAGCGGGAGATCTGGTGGAGACCCAGTACTTC,CASSEAGDLVETQYF
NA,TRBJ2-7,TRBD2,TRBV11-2,TGTGCCAGCAGCTTACTTAGCGGGAGTTTCTACGAGCAGTACTTC,CASSLLSGSFYEQYF
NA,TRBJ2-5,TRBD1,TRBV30,TGTGCCTGGAGCGCAGGGGCAGCAGGGGGTCAAGAGACCCAGTACTTC,CAWSAGAAGGQETQYF
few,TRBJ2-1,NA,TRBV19,TGTGCCAGTAGTATAGGTGGTGCTTTGCTAAACAATGAGCAGTTCTTC,CASSIGGALLNNEQFF
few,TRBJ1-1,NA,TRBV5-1,TGCGCCAGCAGCCCGGCCGGGTCGACGAACACTGAAGCTTTCTTT,CASSPAGSTNTEAFF
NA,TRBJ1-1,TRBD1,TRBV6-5,TGTGCCTGTTCCCGTGCCGACAGGGTAAACACTGAAGCTTTCTTT,CACSRADRVNTEAFF